Given below is one TCR beta chain in context. This record belongs to a study of blood T cell repertoires in COVID-19. Study information: PBMCs, B-cell-depleted T cells, or T cells were the source of the cDNA or gDNA that made up the material.

The V end lost 5 bases, the J end lost 14 bases, and 25 bases lay between the germline ends. The CDR3 runs 16 residues. Germline loops: CDR1 MDHEN, CDR2 SYDVKM. In the original analysis: Estimation of nucleated cell counts relied on the amplification of reference gene primers. Sequenced by immunoSEQ multiplex PCR; TCRdb stores in-frame clones only, minus some. The V and J calls and clone size were taken over from that table, and D and trimming were inferred from the DNA. Here the sample spans about 200,000 clones, around 83% being singletons. This sequence joins TRBV28 and TRBJ1-6; D might be TRBD1 (6 bases). The source material was peripheral blood. This TCR was recovered from a human donor in a cohort sampled during active COVID-19. DNA for the CDR3: TGTGCCAGCAGTCAAGCGACAGGAGGCCCGTCAGGATCCCTCCACTTT. This gives the protein CASSQATGGPSGSLHF.